This TCR beta chain was identified in a study of T cells in Graves' hyperthyroidism and ophthalmopathy. This clonotype has a handful of counts. Germline lookup yields CDR1 KGHDR and CDR2 SFDVKD. V was clipped by 6 bases and J by 4 bases, with 8 bases between them. The CDR3 runs 12 residues. The source material, RNA transcripts, was used to amplify TCR beta CDR3 regions. HTBI primers were used for first-round RT-PCR of the TCR CDR3. One entry per CDR3 protein, called by TCRdb with MiXCR from the multiplex PCR reads. The data show 490,000 or so distinct CDR3 sequences, around 43% seen once. The sample was peripheral blood or thyroid tissue (not recorded which). The V call is TRBV24-1, the J call TRBJ2-5; D call uncertain. The origin of this receptor is an adult woman with Graves' disease, either hyperthyroidism or ophthalmopathy (not recorded which). In DNA, the CDR3 is TGTGCCACCAGTACTCCGGCAGAGACCCAGTACTTC. Encoded protein: CATSTPAETQYF.